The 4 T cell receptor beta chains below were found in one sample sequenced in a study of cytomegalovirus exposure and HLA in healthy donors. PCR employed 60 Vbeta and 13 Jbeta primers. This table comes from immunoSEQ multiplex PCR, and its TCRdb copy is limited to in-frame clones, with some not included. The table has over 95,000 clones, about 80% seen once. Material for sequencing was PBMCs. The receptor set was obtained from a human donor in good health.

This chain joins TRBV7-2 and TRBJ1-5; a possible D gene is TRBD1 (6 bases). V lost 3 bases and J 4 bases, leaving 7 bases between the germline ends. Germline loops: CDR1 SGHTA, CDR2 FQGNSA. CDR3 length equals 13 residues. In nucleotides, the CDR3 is TGTGCCAGCAGCTTTCAGGGGAATCAGCCCCAGCATTTT. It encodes CASSFQGNQPQHF.

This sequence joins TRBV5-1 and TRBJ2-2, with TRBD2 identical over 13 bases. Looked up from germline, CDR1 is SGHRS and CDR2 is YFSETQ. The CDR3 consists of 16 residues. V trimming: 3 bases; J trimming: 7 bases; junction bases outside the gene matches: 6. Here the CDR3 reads CASSSGTSGTNGELFF. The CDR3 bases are TGCGCCAGCAGCTCCGGGACTAGCGGGACTAACGGGGAGCTGTTTTTT.

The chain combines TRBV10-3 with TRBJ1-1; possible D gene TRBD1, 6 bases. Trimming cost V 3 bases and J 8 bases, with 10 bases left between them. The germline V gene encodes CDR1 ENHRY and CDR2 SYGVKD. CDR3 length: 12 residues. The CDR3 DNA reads TGTGCCATCAGTGAACAGGGCTTCGAAGCTTTCTTT. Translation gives CAISEQGFEAFF.

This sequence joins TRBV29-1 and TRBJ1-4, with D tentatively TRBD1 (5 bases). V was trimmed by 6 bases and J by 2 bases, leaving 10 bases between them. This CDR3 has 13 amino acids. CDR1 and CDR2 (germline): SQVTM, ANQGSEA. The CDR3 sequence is CSVPQETNEKLFF. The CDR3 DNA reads TGCAGCGTCCCACAGGAGACTAATGAAAAACTGTTTTTT.